This entry is about one T cell receptor beta chain. The sample belongs to a study of technical replicates of blood from a handful of donors. V was cut by 0 bases and J by 0 bases, with 24 bases left in between. This CDR3 has 20 amino acids. Germline assignment: CDR1 MRHNA and CDR2 SNTAGT. The data were produced by immunoSEQ multiplex PCR, yet TCRdb's version contains in-frame clones alone and is incomplete. The sample has tens of thousands of clones; roughly 89% are singletons. V and J are TRBV6-4 and TRBJ2-7; maybe TRBD1 (7 bases). The sequence was obtained from a human donor in good health. Some clones in this sample may be carry-over from other donors' samples. What was sequenced was T cells isolated from PBMCs. The CDR3 DNA reads TGTGCCAGCAGTGACTCCCCACAGGGGATGCTGGGACTGCACTCCTACGAGCAGTACTTC. Its protein product is CASSDSPQGMLGLHSYEQYF.